This TCR beta chain is from a study of cytomegalovirus exposure and HLA in healthy donors. A multiplex PCR was run with 60 Vbeta primers and 13 Jbeta primers. The method was immunoSEQ multiplex PCR; TCRdb's version includes in-frame clones alone and lacks a portion of them. There are around 160,000 clones in the sample; about 73% occur only once, and 3% lies in the top ten. The receptor was isolated from a man aged 35 to 55 in good health and CMV-seropositive. Sequencing was performed on PBMCs.

The CDR3 nucleotides read TGTGCCTGGAGGGACTCTATATCACACTATGGCTACACCTTC. It is translated as CAWRDSISHYGYTF. This chain joins TRBV30 and TRBJ1-2; D gene ambiguous. Germline CDR1 is GTSNPN and CDR2 is SVGIG (reference sequence). Trimming removed 3 bases at V and 3 bases at J, with 14 bases between. This CDR3 is built from 14 residues.